This is a list of T cell receptor beta chains from one sample in a study of radiotherapy plus CTLA-4 blockade in lung cancer. Sequencing used immunoSEQ multiplex PCR; TCRdb keeps in-frame clones, though not all of them. The sample lists fewer than 45,000 clones; roughly 72% were seen once. Source: peripheral blood, taken from a patient treated with radiotherapy plus ipilimumab. The receptors originated from a human donor with non-small cell lung cancer who had stable disease on radiotherapy plus ipilimumab. CDR3s include the opening cysteine and the closing phenylalanine or tryptophan. The D gene is left open where the match is weak. Not every row has a clone size; where given, it reads once, few, many or a size class.

clone_size	v_call	d_call	j_call	cdr3_nt	cdr3_aa
-	TRBV7-9	-	TRBJ2-7	TGTGCCAGCAGCTTAGTGGCAGGACAGAGTATCTCCTACGAGCAGTACTTC	CASSLVAGQSISYEQYF
-	TRBV19	-	TRBJ1-3	TGTGCCAGTAGCACAGGACAGACCTCTGGAAACACCATATATTTT	CASSTGQTSGNTIYF
once	TRBV19	-	TRBJ2-5	TGTGCCAGTAGTCGCGGGGGCGACCAAGAGACCCAGTACTTC	CASSRGGDQETQYF
-	TRBV6-6	TRBD1	TRBJ1-2	TGTGCCAGCAGTGCCGGGACAGGGGGACCTGGCTACACCTTC	CASSAGTGGPGYTF
-	TRBV7-9	-	TRBJ2-5	TGTGCCAGCAGCTTAGCGCCTCTGTTCGAACAGGAAATTCAAGAGACCCAGTACTTC	CASSLAPLFEQEIQETQYF
-	TRBV7-6	-	TRBJ2-2	TGTGCCAGCAGCCCGAGGACAGACACCGGGGAGCTGTTTTTT	CASSPRTDTGELFF
-	TRBV9	TRBD2	TRBJ2-3	TGTGCCAGCAGCCCTACTGGTAGCGGGGGGACAGATACGCAGTATTTT	CASSPTGSGGTDTQYF
-	TRBV25-1	TRBD1	TRBJ1-1	TGTGCCAGCAGTGATTCCGGGACAGGGCACACTGAAGCTTTCTTT	CASSDSGTGHTEAFF
-	TRBV30	TRBD2	TRBJ2-1	TGTGCCTGGGCTCCGGGACTAAGAAATGAGCAGTTCTTC	CAWAPGLRNEQFF
-	TRBV27	-	TRBJ1-1	TGTGCCAGCAGTTTATTCGTGAACACTGAAGCTTTCTTT	CASSLFVNTEAFF
-	TRBV9	TRBD2	TRBJ2-5	TGTGCCAGCAGCGTAGGGTCTAGCGGGGGGATCCTAGAGACCCAGTACTTC	CASSVGSSGGILETQYF
-	TRBV5-4	TRBD2	TRBJ2-7	TGTGCCAGCAGCTTGGCCTCGCGGGGGGCTCGCGAGCAGTACTTC	CASSLASRGAREQYF
-	TRBV5-1	-	TRBJ2-2	TGCGCCAGCAGCTTGGAGGGGTCCGGGGAGCTGTTTTTT	CASSLEGSGELFF
few	TRBV5-1	-	TRBJ1-2	TGCGCCAGCAGCTTGGTAGGCGACAAGGCTGGCTACACCTTC	CASSLVGDKAGYTF
-	TRBV11-2	-	TRBJ2-3	TGTGCCAGCAGCTTAGAAGGGGGAGGGGTCACAGATACGCAGTATTTT	CASSLEGGGVTDTQYF
-	TRBV2	-	TRBJ1-5	TGTGCCAGCAGCGCGAGACTGGAGGGAAGCAATCAGCCCCAGCATTTT	CASSARLEGSNQPQHF
few	TRBV5-1	-	TRBJ2-3	TGCGCCAGCAGCTTGGGACAGTCAAGGACGCAGTATTTT	CASSLGQSRTQYF
-	TRBV27	TRBD2	TRBJ2-5	TGTGCCAGCAGTTTATCGCCTAGCGGGGGGTTAGAGACCCAGTACTTC	CASSLSPSGGLETQYF
few	TRBV30	-	TRBJ1-6	TGTGCCTGGAGTGTACTGGGAGGCTCCTATAATTCACCCCTCCACTTT	CAWSVLGGSYNSPLHF
-	TRBV9	TRBD2	TRBJ2-1	TGTGCCAGCAGCCTCGACGGGCGGGGGAACTACAATGAGCAGTTCTTC	CASSLDGRGNYNEQFF
-	TRBV5-4	-	TRBJ1-1	TGTGCCAGCAGCTTGGACGAGAGAGAAGCTTTCTTT	CASSLDEREAFF
-	TRBV4-1	-	TRBJ2-2	TGCGCCAGCAGCCTACAGGGCCAGGGCACCGGGGAGCTGTTTTTT	CASSLQGQGTGELFF
-	TRBV9	-	TRBJ1-1	TGTGCCAGCAGCCCTCAGACAATCCGTGAAGCTTTCTTT	CASSPQTIREAFF
-	TRBV29-1	TRBD1	TRBJ1-1	TGCAGCGGTACGCCCGGGGGGACAGGGGTTGCTTTCTTT	CSGTPGGTGVAFF